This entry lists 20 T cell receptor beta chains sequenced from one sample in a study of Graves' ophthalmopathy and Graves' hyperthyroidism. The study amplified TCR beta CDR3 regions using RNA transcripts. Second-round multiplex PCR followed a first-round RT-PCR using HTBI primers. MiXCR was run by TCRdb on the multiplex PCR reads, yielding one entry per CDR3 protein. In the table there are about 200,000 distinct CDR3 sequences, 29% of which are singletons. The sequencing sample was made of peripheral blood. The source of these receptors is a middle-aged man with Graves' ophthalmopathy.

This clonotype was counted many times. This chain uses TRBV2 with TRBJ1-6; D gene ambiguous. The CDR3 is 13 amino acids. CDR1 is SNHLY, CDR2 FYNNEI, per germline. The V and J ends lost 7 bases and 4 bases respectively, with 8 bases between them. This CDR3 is CASKEDYNSPLHF. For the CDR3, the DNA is TGTGCCAGCAAGGAAGATTATAATTCACCCCTCCACTTT.

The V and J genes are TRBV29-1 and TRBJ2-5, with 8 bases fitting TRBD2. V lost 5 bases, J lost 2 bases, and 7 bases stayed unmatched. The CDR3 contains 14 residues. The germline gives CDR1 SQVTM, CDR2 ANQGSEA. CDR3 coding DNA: TGCAGCGTTACAACTAGCGGATATCAAGAGACCCAGTACTTC. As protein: CSVTTSGYQETQYF. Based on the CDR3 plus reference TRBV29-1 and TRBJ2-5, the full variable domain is SAVISQKPSRDICQRGTSLTIQCQVDSQVTMMFWYRQQPGQSLTLIATANQGSEATYESGFVIDKFPISRPNLTFSTLTVSNMSPEDSSIYLCSVTTSGYQETQYFGPGTRLLVL.

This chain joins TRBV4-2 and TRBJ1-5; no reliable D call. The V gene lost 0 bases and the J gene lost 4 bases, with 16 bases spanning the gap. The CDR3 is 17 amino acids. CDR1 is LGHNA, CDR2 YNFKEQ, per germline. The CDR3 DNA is TGTGCCAGCAGCCAAGACCTTAGGGAGGGTCCTAATCAGCCCCAGCATTTT. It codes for CASSQDLREGPNQPQHF.

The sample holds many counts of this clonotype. CDR3 nucleotide sequence: TGTGCCAGCAGTCAAACTAGCGGGAGCTCCTACGAGCAGTACTTC. Amino acids: CASSQTSGSSYEQYF. The J gene is TRBJ2-7, the V gene TRBV28; 11 bases fit TRBD2. The CDR3 spans 15 residues. CDR1 is MDHEN, CDR2 SYDVKM, per germline. V lost 5 bases, J lost 0 bases, and 3 bases stayed unmatched.

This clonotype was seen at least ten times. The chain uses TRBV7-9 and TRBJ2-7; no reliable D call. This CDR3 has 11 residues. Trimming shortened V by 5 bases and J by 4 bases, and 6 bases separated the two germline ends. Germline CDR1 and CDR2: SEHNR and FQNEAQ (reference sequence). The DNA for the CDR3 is TGTGCCAGCAGCGAAAGTTACGAGCAGTACTTC. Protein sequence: CASSESYEQYF.

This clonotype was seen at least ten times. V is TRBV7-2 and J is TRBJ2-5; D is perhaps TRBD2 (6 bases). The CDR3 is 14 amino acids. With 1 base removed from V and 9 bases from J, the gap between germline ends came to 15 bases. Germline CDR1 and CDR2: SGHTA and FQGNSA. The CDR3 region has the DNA TGTGCCAGCAGCTTAGAGGGGACTTCCTCGGCCCAGTACTTC. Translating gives CASSLEGTSSAQYF.

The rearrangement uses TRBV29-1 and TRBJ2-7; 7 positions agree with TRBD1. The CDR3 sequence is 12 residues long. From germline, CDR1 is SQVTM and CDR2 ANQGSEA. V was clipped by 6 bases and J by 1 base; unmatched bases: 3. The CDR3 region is CSVTGASYEQYF. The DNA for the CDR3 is TGCAGCGTAACAGGGGCGTCCTACGAGCAGTACTTC.

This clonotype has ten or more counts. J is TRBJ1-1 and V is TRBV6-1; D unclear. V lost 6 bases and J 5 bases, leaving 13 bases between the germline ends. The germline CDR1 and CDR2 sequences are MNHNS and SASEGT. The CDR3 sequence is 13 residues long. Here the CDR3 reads CASSAMLGTEAFF. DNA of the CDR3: TGTGCCAGCAGCGCTATGTTGGGAACTGAAGCTTTCTTT.

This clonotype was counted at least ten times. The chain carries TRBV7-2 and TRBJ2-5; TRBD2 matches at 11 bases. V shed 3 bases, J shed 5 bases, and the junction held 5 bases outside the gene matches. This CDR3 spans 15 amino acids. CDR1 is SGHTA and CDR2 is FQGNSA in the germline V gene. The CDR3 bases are TGTGCCAGCAGCTTCCTAGCGGGAGGCTATGAGACCCAGTACTTC. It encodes CASSFLAGGYETQYF.

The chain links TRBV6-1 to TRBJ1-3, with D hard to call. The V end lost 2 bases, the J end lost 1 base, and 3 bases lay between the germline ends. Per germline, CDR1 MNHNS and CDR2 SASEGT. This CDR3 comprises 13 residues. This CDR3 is CASSELSGNTIYF. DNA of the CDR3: TGTGCCAGCAGTGAACTTTCTGGAAACACCATATATTTT.

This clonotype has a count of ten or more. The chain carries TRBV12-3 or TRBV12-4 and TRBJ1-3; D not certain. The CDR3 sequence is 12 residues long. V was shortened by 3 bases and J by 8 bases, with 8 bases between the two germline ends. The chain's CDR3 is CASSFYGDTIYF. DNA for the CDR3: TGTGCCAGCAGTTTTTACGGTGACACCATATATTTT.

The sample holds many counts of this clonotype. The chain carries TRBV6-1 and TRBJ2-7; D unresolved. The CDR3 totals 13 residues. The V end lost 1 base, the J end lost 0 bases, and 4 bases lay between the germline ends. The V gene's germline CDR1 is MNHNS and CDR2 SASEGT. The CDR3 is CASSEGGSYEQYF. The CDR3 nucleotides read TGTGCCAGCAGTGAAGGTGGCTCCTACGAGCAGTACTTC.

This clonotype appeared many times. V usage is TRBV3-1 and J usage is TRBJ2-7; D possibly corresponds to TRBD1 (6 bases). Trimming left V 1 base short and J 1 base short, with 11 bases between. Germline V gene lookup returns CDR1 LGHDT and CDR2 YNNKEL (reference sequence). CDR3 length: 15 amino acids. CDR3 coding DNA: TGTGCCAGCAGCCAAGGGACAGCCCGTTCCTACGAGCAGTACTTC. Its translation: CASSQGTARSYEQYF.

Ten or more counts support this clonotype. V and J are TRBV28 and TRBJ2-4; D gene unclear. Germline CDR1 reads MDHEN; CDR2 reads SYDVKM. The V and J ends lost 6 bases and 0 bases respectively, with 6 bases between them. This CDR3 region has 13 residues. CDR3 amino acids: CASRETAKNIQYF. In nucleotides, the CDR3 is TGTGCCAGCAGAGAGACAGCCAAAAACATTCAGTACTTC.

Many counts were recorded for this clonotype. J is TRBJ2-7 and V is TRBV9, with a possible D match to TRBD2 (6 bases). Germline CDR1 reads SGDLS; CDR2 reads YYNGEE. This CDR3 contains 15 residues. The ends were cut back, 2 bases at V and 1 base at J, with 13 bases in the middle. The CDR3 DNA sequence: TGTGCCAGCAGCGTTTCGGGGGATAGTTCCTACGAGCAGTACTTC. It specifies CASSVSGDSSYEQYF.

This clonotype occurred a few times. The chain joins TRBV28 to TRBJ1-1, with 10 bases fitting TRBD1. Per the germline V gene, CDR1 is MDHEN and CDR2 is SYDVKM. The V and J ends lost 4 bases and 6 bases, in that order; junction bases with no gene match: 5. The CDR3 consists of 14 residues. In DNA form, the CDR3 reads TGTGCCAGCAGTTGGGGACAGGGGTGGGCTGAAGCTTTCTTT. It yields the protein CASSWGQGWAEAFF.

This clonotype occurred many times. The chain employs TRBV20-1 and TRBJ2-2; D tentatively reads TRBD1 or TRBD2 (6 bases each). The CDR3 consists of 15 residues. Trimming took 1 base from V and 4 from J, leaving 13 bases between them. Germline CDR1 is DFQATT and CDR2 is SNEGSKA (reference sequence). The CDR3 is CSARVYGGGTGELFF. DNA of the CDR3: TGCAGTGCTAGAGTTTACGGGGGCGGCACCGGGGAGCTGTTTTTT.

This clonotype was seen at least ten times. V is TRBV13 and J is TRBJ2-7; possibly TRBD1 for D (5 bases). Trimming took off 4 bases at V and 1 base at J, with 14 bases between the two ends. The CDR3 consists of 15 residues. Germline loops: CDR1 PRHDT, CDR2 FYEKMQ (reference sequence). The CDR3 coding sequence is TGTGCCAGCAGCTCAACCCAGGGAAGGTCCTACGAGCAGTACTTC. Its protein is CASSSTQGRSYEQYF.

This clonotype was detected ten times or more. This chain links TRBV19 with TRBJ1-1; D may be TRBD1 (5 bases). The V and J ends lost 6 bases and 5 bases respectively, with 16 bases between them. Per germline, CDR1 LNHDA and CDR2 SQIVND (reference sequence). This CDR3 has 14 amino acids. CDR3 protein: CASSRGSGGTEAFF. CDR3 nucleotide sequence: TGTGCCAGTAGCCGAGGGAGCGGGGGTACTGAAGCTTTCTTT.

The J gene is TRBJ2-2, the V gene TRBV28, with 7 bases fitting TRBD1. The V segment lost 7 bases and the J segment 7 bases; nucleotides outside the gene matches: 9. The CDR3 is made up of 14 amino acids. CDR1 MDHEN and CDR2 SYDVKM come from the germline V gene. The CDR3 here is CASIPRGKGGELFF. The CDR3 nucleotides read TGTGCCAGCATCCCCAGGGGGAAAGGCGGGGAGCTGTTTTTT.